These 17 T cell receptor beta chains were all obtained from the same sample, sequenced in a study of T cell responses to AZD1222 COVID-19 vaccine. Measured with immunoSEQ multiplex PCR; TCRdb has only the in-frame clones, and not every one. This sample yields 20,000 to 30,000 clones, of which around 83% are seen a single time; 6.5% to 10% belongs to the top ten. This sample comprised peripheral blood, obtained 28 days after the second AZD1222 dose. The receptors stem from an adult who received the AZD1222 COVID-19 vaccine.

CDR3 residues: CASSSDRASTDTQYF. In DNA form, the CDR3 reads TGTGCCAGCAGCTCGGACAGGGCTAGCACAGATACGCAGTATTTT. The rearrangement links TRBV7-9 to TRBJ2-3; 8 nucleotides agree with TRBD1. This CDR3 has 15 residues. Germline CDR1 SEHNR, CDR2 FQNEAQ (reference sequence). J lost 0 bases, V lost 4 bases, and 3 bases had no gene match.

The chain carries TRBV5-4 and TRBJ1-6; D gene unclear. This CDR3 region has 14 residues. In germline, CDR1 is SGHNT, CDR2 YYREEE (reference sequence). The V gene lost 0 bases and the J gene lost 6 bases, with 7 bases spanning the gap. This CDR3 reads CASSLEQSNSPLHF. In nucleotides, the CDR3 is TGTGCCAGCAGCTTGGAACAGAGTAATTCACCCCTCCACTTT.

The chain is built from TRBV4-2 and TRBJ2-2; 14 positions match TRBD2. Trimming removed 0 bases from V and 6 bases from J; junction bases left unmatched: 12. Germline CDR1 and CDR2: LGHNA and YNFKEQ. CDR3 length: 20 residues. The CDR3 region has the DNA TGTGCCAGCAGCCAAGACCCGGGACTAGCGGGAGCGGGGGCGGCCGGGGAGCTGTTTTTT. Translating it yields CASSQDPGLAGAGAAGELFF.

The chain is built from TRBV7-2 and TRBJ2-5; 9 bases are a match to TRBD1. J gave up 3 bases and V 3 bases, and 5 bases lay outside the gene matches. This CDR3 is built from 15 residues. The germline gives CDR1 SGHTA, CDR2 FQGNSA. CDR3 region: CASSFRQGGKETQYF. CDR3 sequence (DNA): TGTGCCAGCAGCTTTCGACAGGGGGGCAAAGAGACCCAGTACTTC.

The chain links TRBV23-1 to TRBJ1-1; D call uncertain. TRBV23-1 falls under the ORF class, with uncertain function. The CDR3 extends over 9 amino acids. V gave up 7 bases and J gave up 10 bases, with 7 bases separating them. The CDR3 sequence: CASTPLAFF. The CDR3 DNA reads TGCGCCAGCACCCCTTTAGCTTTCTTT.

The CDR3 DNA reads TGTGCCAGCACTTTACCTGCGGCTGAAGCTTTCTTT. Protein: CASTLPAAEAFF. J is TRBJ1-1 and V is TRBV7-9; D not resolved. Germline V CDR1 and CDR2: SEHNR, FQNEAQ (reference sequence). The V and J ends lost 7 bases and 6 bases respectively, with 12 bases between them. The CDR3 totals 12 residues.

Here the CDR3 DNA reads TGTGCCAGCAGTTTTTTCTCCGGCGTCAGGGGCTACGAGCAGTACTTC. Residues: CASSFFSGVRGYEQYF. V gene TRBV28 combines with J gene TRBJ2-7; perhaps TRBD1 as D (6 bases). There are 16 residues in the CDR3. Per the germline V gene, CDR1 is MDHEN and CDR2 is SYDVKM. V lost 3 bases, J lost 3 bases, and 18 bases lay in between.

This chain links TRBV7-9 with TRBJ2-5, with TRBD2 matching 11 bases. Germline-derived CDR1 and CDR2 are SEHNR and FQNEAQ (reference sequence). After removal of 5 bases from V and 5 bases from J, the junction contained 7 bases not matched to a gene. The CDR3 covers 15 residues. In DNA form, the CDR3 reads TGTGCCAGCAGCGATACTAGCGGGAGTGGGGAGACCCAGTACTTC. It specifies CASSDTSGSGETQYF. Filled out from reference TRBV7-9 and TRBJ2-5, the complete variable domain reads DTGVSQNPRHKITKRGQNVTFRCDPISEHNRLYWYRQTLGQGPEFLTYFQNEAQLEKSRLLSDRFSAERPKGSFSTLEIQRTEQGDSAMYLCASSDTSGSGETQYFGPGTRLLVL.

V is TRBV27 and J is TRBJ1-4; D unresolved. The CDR3 runs to 15 residues. The germline CDR1 and CDR2 sequences are MNHEY and SMNVEV (reference sequence). Trimming left V 0 bases short and J 5 bases short, with 10 bases between. The CDR3 reads CASSLSWNFNEKLFF. CDR3 coding DNA: TGTGCCAGCAGTTTATCTTGGAACTTCAATGAAAAACTGTTTTTT.

CDR3 nucleotide sequence: TGTGCCAGCAGTTTTAGGGTTCTGAAAAACATTCAGTACTTC. This codes for CASSFRVLKNIQYF. The chain links TRBV28 to TRBJ2-4; no definite D call. Looked up from germline, CDR1 is MDHEN and CDR2 is SYDVKM. The CDR3 consists of 14 residues. The V and J ends lost 3 bases and 4 bases respectively, with 10 bases between them.

The rearrangement links TRBV7-3 to TRBJ1-1; 7 positions match TRBD1. The CDR3 is made up of 15 amino acids. Germline CDR1 is SGHTA and CDR2 is FQGTGA. Trimming cost V 1 base and J 2 bases; bases outside gene matches: 4. CDR3 coding DNA: TGTGCCAGCAGCTTAAATGCAGGGGGAAACACTGAAGCTTTCTTT. It is translated as CASSLNAGGNTEAFF.

The V call is TRBV30, the J call TRBJ1-6; no clear D. Trimming shortened V by 0 bases and J by 0 bases, and 6 bases separated the two germline ends. This CDR3 is built from 15 residues. The germline gives CDR1 GTSNPN, CDR2 SVGIG (reference sequence). CDR3 DNA: TGTGCCTGGAGTGTACTTGGCTCCTATAATTCACCCCTCCACTTT. Its translation: CAWSVLGSYNSPLHF.

The chain joins TRBV10-3 to TRBJ2-1, with D perhaps matching TRBD2 (5 bases). CDR3 length: 14 amino acids. V shed 7 bases and J shed 2 bases, with 12 bases lying between them. CDR1 and CDR2 from the germline V gene are ENHRY and SYGVKD. CDR3: CAIKAGAAYNEQFF. CDR3 bases: TGTGCCATCAAGGCGGGCGCTGCCTACAATGAGCAGTTCTTC.

The chain uses TRBV13 and TRBJ1-2, with D unclear. This CDR3 has 21 amino acids. In germline, CDR1 is PRHDT, CDR2 FYEKMQ (reference sequence). Trimming left V 0 bases short and J 3 bases short, with 29 bases between. CDR3 sequence (DNA): TGTGCCAGCAGCTTAGGCCTAAGGGCAGTCTTAACCATAAACTCTGACTATGGCTACACCTTC. Its translation: CASSLGLRAVLTINSDYGYTF.

This clone was seen a handful of times. The chain uses TRBV3-1 (or the pseudogene TRBV3-2) and TRBJ1-5, with D possibly TRBD1 on 6 matching bases. Germline lookup yields CDR1 LGHDT and CDR2 YNNKEL (reference sequence). Trimming took off 0 bases at V and 2 bases at J, with 11 bases between the two ends. This CDR3 is built from 16 residues. The CDR3 DNA reads as TGTGCCAGCAGCCAAGATAGGAACAGGGGCAATCAGCCCCAGCATTTT. This codes for CASSQDRNRGNQPQHF.

This chain connects TRBV6-1 to TRBJ2-2; D is possibly TRBD1 (5 bases). Deletions cut 4 bases from V and 3 bases from J, with 15 bases between. Germline CDR1 is MNHNS and CDR2 is SASEGT. The CDR3 is made up of 16 amino acids. Here the CDR3 DNA reads TGTGCCAGCAGTGCTGGACACTCTGCGCACACCGGGGAGCTGTTTTTT. This translates into CASSAGHSAHTGELFF.

The count of this clone is one. J is TRBJ2-3 and V is TRBV7-8, with a tentative D call TRBD2 (5 bases). V lost 5 bases and J lost 6, with 18 bases in between. This CDR3 region has 15 residues. Germline CDR1 reads SGHVS; CDR2 reads FQNEAQ. The CDR3 DNA reads TGTGCCAGCAGCCCGCCCGGGGTGGTTGGCGATACGCAGTATTTT. Residues: CASSPPGVVGDTQYF.